Listed below are T cell receptor beta chains from one sample, sequenced in a study of cytomegalovirus exposure and HLA in healthy donors. Sequenced by immunoSEQ multiplex PCR; TCRdb stores in-frame clones only, minus some. The repertoire consists of around 94,000 clones, with roughly 94% occurring once and the leading ten covering roughly 0.9%. What was sequenced was PBMCs. Every receptor here comes from a woman aged 18-30 years in good health and CMV-seronegative. The CDR3 runs from the conserved cysteine through the conserved F or W. Each record gives: D gene, V gene, clone size, J gene, CDR3 protein, CDR3 DNA. D genes are given only for firm matches. Where a row states a size, it is once, few, many or the class of an expanded clone; other rows omit it.

TRBD1,TRBV4-3,NA,TRBJ2-3,CASSQWTGSTDTQYF,TGCGCCAGCAGCCAATGGACAGGGAGCACAGATACGCAGTATTTT
NA,TRBV13,NA,TRBJ2-2,CASSLVGQANTGELFF,TGTGCCAGCAGCTTAGTTGGACAAGCGAACACCGGGGAGCTGTTTTTT
TRBD2,TRBV13,NA,TRBJ2-1,CASSSGGSRVEQFF,TGTGCCAGCAGTTCGGGGGGATCTCGGGTTGAGCAGTTCTTC
NA,TRBV10-3,NA,TRBJ1-5,CAISEAGSNQPQHF,TGTGCCATCAGTGAGGCGGGGAGCAATCAGCCCCAGCATTTT
TRBD1,TRBV27,NA,TRBJ1-4,CASSGTVTTNEKLFF,TGTGCCAGTTCGGGGACAGTGACAACTAATGAAAAACTGTTTTTT
NA,TRBV11-3,NA,TRBJ1-1,CASSLDSAEAFF,TGTGCCAGCAGCTTAGATTCCGCTGAAGCTTTCTTT
TRBD1,TRBV7-9,NA,TRBJ2-5,CASSLAKGARETQYF,TGTGCCAGCAGCTTAGCGAAGGGGGCTAGGGAGACCCAGTACTTC
TRBD2,TRBV19,once,TRBJ2-7,CASSIERSAGEKYEQYF,TGTGCCAGTAGTATAGAACGATCGGCGGGAGAAAAATACGAGCAGTACTTC
TRBD2,TRBV7-9,NA,TRBJ2-1,CATVLSGGPFNEQFF,TGTGCCACCGTACTAAGCGGGGGGCCTTTCAATGAGCAGTTCTTC
NA,TRBV20-1,NA,TRBJ2-1,CSATRDEQFF,TGCAGTGCGACCAGGGATGAGCAGTTCTTC
TRBD2,TRBV19,NA,TRBJ2-7,CASSIGSGTRYEQYF,TGTGCCAGTAGTATAGGAAGCGGGACCCGCTACGAGCAGTACTTC
NA,TRBV6-1,NA,TRBJ1-1,CASRTSRGGGTEAFF,TGTGCCAGCAGAACGAGTAGGGGAGGTGGCACTGAAGCTTTCTTT
TRBD1,TRBV9,NA,TRBJ2-7,CASSADREEDEQYF,TGTGCCAGCAGCGCGGACAGGGAAGAAGACGAGCAGTACTTC
TRBD2,TRBV4-1,NA,TRBJ2-7,CASSHAGGTYEQYF,TGCGCCAGCAGCCACGCCGGGGGGACCTACGAGCAGTACTTC